The T cell receptor beta chain under discussion was sequenced for a study of blood T cell repertoires in COVID-19. Study background: COVID-19 samples collected from the United States, Italy and Spain covered acute and convalescent phases. Nucleic acid was either cDNA or gDNA, and it came from T cells, B-cell-depleted T cells, or PBMCs.

CDR3 length: 16 amino acids. The germline CDR1 and CDR2 sequences are LNHDA and SQIVND (reference sequence). After removal of 5 bases from V and 6 bases from J, the junction contained 9 bases not matched to a gene. Authors' analysis steps: Amplification of reference gene primers provided the estimated nucleated cell counts. Libraries were prepared by immunoSEQ multiplex PCR; TCRdb keeps only in-frame clonotypes and omits some of them. V and J calls and clone size follow that table, whereas D and trimming were derived from the DNA. The repertoire holds 120,000 or so clones, 81% seen once, with 3.5% to 4.5% in the top ten.

Input material: peripheral blood. The TCR originated in a woman between 45 and 65 years old with acute or convalescent COVID-19. This chain uses TRBV19 with TRBJ1-6, with TRBD1 matching over 8 bases. CDR3 amino acids: CASSPPRTGRNSPLHF. The CDR3 nucleotides are TGTGCCAGTAGTCCCCCGAGGACAGGGCGTAATTCACCCCTCCACTTT. Full variable domain (rest looked up from reference TRBV19 and TRBJ1-6): DGGITQSPKYLFRKEGQNVTLSCEQNLNHDAMYWYRQDPGQGLRLIYYSQIVNDFQKGDIAEGYSVSREKKESFPLTVTSAQKNPTAFYLCASSPPRTGRNSPLHFGNGTRLTVT.